This T cell receptor (beta chain) originates from a study of blood T cell repertoires in COVID-19 (dated by TCRdb to the early 2020s). With respect to the entire study: Samples covering the acute and convalescent phases of COVID-19 were provided by collaborators in the United States, Italy and Spain. The samples were drawn from two sources: the first 160 participants of the ongoing ImmuneRACE study, and over 950 subjects contributed by 6 global collaborators. The dataset comprised deeply sampled blood TCRbeta repertoires from subjects exposed to, actively infected with, or recovered from COVID-19. The repertoires were released in a freely available public database intended as a resource for research on the immune response to SARS-CoV-2. Sample metadata almost always included a de-identified subject ID, COVID-19 status, age in years and sex. The material from the prospective study consisted of cDNA or gDNA derived from T cells, B-cell-depleted T cells, or PBMCs. Where HLA class I and class II types were available, the types were taken from metadata supplied by the sample provider, not from assay-based typing. What the work shows at the level of the full study, not this receptor alone: Clinical and demographic metadata were provided uncurated, with the amount varying by source and participant.

The immunoSEQ Assay, a bias-controlled multiplex PCR, was used to amplify TCRbeta CDR3 regions from genomic DNA. The source study handled its data this way. Nucleated cell counts per sample were estimated from amplification of reference gene primers within the assay. Sequence reads were collapsed and filtered to measure the absolute abundance of every unique TCRbeta CDR3 rearrangement. For each sample, productive Simpson clonality was calculated by taking the square root of Simpson's diversity index across productive rearrangements. TCRdb limited this immuneACCESS table to in-frame rearrangements with V and J called. A share of clones is missing; checked studies link under half to unresolved V genes, and the rest is unexplained. That table gives V, J and clone size, and the DNA gave D and trimming. The sample contains tens of thousands of clones, around 87% of them found a single time. Jointly, the top ten make up 6% to 6.5% of the sample.

In Seattle, one collaborating source enrolled patients while the infection was active and tracked those patients longitudinally over the course of disease. Whole blood was collected in K2EDTA tubes by collaborating institutions according to the institutions' own protocols. For TCRbeta analysis, collaborators shipped samples as frozen whole blood, isolated PBMCs, or DNA extracted from either of those sample types. In regard to this clone: No antigen is known for it. Within one base of it there is no much larger clone, and no base qualities were kept.

Taken from the germline V gene, the CDR1 and CDR2 loops are MDHEN and SYDVKM. Measured from the cysteine to the phenylalanine, the CDR3 is 15 residues long. The CDR3 DNA has 45 bases and is translated from base 1. V gives up 4 bases and J gives up 6 bases, and the segment between their germline ends measures 13 bases. This receptor was obtained from a woman aged 60-75 years with COVID-19, enrolled during active disease. Sample: peripheral blood. The receptor chain draws on TRBV28 and TRBJ1-6; no D gene call is confident. CDR3 region: CASSSPAGGNSPLHF. The bases are TGTGCCAGCAGTTCACCCGCCGGAGGTAATTCACCCCTCCACTTT.